The 27 T cell receptor beta chains listed next were all sequenced from one sample in a study of blood T cell repertoires in COVID-19. Only in-frame clones appear in the TCRdb table, and some are missing; sequencing was by immunoSEQ multiplex PCR. The data contain approximately 250,000 clones, 85% of them singletons. The specimen sequenced was peripheral blood. The receptors originated from a man in his forties or fifties with COVID-19, enrolled during active disease.

V usage is TRBV4-1 and J usage is TRBJ2-2, with TRBD2 identical over 11 bases. Germline values: CDR1 MGHRA, CDR2 YSYEKL. The CDR3 loop spans 17 amino acids. V lost 1 base and J lost 3; bases outside the gene matches: 4. The CDR3 protein is CASSQGLAGLDTGELFF. The CDR3, as DNA: TGCGCCAGCAGCCAAGGACTAGCGGGGCTTGACACCGGGGAGCTGTTTTTT.

The gene calls are TRBV28 and TRBJ2-5, with 12 nucleotides matching TRBD2. Germline loops: CDR1 MDHEN, CDR2 SYDVKM. The CDR3 runs 15 residues. V lost 5 bases, J lost 4 bases, and 5 bases stayed unmatched. Here the CDR3 DNA reads TGTGCCAGCAGTCACCCGGGACTAGCGGGAGAGACCCAGTACTTC. Encoded protein: CASSHPGLAGETQYF.

The rearrangement joins TRBV7-2 to TRBJ2-3, with 11 bases lining up with TRBD2. The CDR3 is made up of 16 amino acids. Germline CDR1 and CDR2: SGHTA and FQGNSA. The V segment lost 5 bases and the J segment 1 base; nucleotides outside the gene matches: 5. The CDR3 DNA reads TGTGCCAGCAGCACCACACTAGCGGGAGGCACAGATACGCAGTATTTT. It specifies CASSTTLAGGTDTQYF.

The chain couples TRBV5-4 to TRBJ2-2, with 13 bases lining up with TRBD2. The CDR3 has 16 residues. Germline values: CDR1 SGHNT, CDR2 YYREEE (reference sequence). V lost 4 bases to trimming and J lost 1 base; unmatched junction nucleotides: 1. CDR3 in amino acids: CASSRLAGGNTGELFF. In DNA, the CDR3 is TGTGCCAGCAGCAGACTAGCGGGGGGGAACACCGGGGAGCTGTTTTTT.

This clone showed up just once. V usage is TRBV30 and J usage is TRBJ1-2, with D unresolved. V dropped 0 bases and J dropped 5 bases, with 10 bases sitting between them. Germline V gene data show CDR1 as GTSNPN and CDR2 as SVGIG (reference sequence). CDR3 length: 13 amino acids. CDR3 protein: CAWSVRPGYGYTF. The CDR3 bases are TGTGCCTGGAGTGTACGTCCCGGGTATGGCTACACCTTC.

This chain uses TRBV30 with TRBJ1-4, with 9 bases aligning to TRBD1. This CDR3 is built from 15 residues. The germline gives CDR1 GTSNPN, CDR2 SVGIG (reference sequence). The V segment lost 0 bases and the J segment 3 bases; nucleotides outside the gene matches: 2. Written as DNA, the CDR3 is TGTGCCTGGAGTGTTGGGACAGGGTCTAATGAAAAACTGTTTTTT. Its protein product is CAWSVGTGSNEKLFF.

The chain recombines TRBV2 with TRBJ2-7; TRBD2 aligns across 9 bases. CDR3 length: 15 amino acids. Germline V gene data show CDR1 as SNHLY and CDR2 as FYNNEI. The J segment lost 0 bases and the V segment lost 5 bases, leaving 5 bases of the junction unmatched. The CDR3 loop is CASSTSGGFSYEQYF. The CDR3 DNA reads as TGTGCCAGCAGTACCAGCGGGGGGTTCTCCTACGAGCAGTACTTC.

This chain connects TRBV4-2 to TRBJ2-5; 12 bases map to TRBD2. The CDR3 length is 17 residues. Germline CDR1 reads LGHNA; CDR2 reads YNFKEQ. V trimming: 0 bases; J trimming: 5 bases; junction bases outside the gene matches: 7. The CDR3 DNA sequence: TGTGCCAGCAGCCAAGATTTCCTAGCGGGGGGGACTGAGACCCAGTACTTC. Translating it yields CASSQDFLAGGTETQYF.

The J gene is TRBJ2-1, the V gene TRBV6-5; perhaps TRBD1 as D (6 bases). The CDR3 spans 14 residues. Germline CDR1 MNHEY, CDR2 SVGAGI. Deletions cut 8 bases from V and 3 bases from J, with 14 bases between. The CDR3 DNA sequence: TGTGCCAGCGCCCCGGACAGAGACTACAATGAGCAGTTCTTC. Protein product: CASAPDRDYNEQFF.

This sequence joins TRBV19 and TRBJ2-1, with 9 bases matching TRBD1. This CDR3 region has 13 residues. Germline lookup yields CDR1 LNHDA and CDR2 SQIVND (reference sequence). Germline trimming cut 5 bases from V and 10 bases from J; bases unmatched to any gene: 6. In DNA form, the CDR3 reads TGTGCCAGTAGTTTAACAGGGGGCAACGAGCAGTTCTTC. Protein product: CASSLTGGNEQFF.

The count of this clone is one. J is TRBJ2-5 and V is TRBV19; 8 bases are a match to TRBD1. This CDR3 spans 13 amino acids. Per germline, CDR1 LNHDA and CDR2 SQIVND (reference sequence). V lost 6 bases to trimming and J lost 5 bases; unmatched junction nucleotides: 5. This CDR3 is CASSRGLEETQYF. The CDR3 DNA is TGTGCCAGTAGCAGGGGGCTAGAGGAGACCCAGTACTTC.

This chain joins TRBV5-1 and TRBJ1-1; possibly TRBD1 for D (6 bases). The CDR3 sequence is 14 residues long. Germline values: CDR1 SGHRS, CDR2 YFSETQ. V was trimmed by 6 bases and J by 2 bases, leaving 14 bases between them. CDR3 in amino acids: CASTATGGNTEAFF. The CDR3 bases are TGCGCCAGCACCGCAACGGGGGGCAACACTGAAGCTTTCTTT.

The chain recombines TRBV29-1 with TRBJ1-2, with D tentatively TRBD1 (5 bases). The CDR3 is 11 amino acids. CDR1 SQVTM and CDR2 ANQGSEA come from the germline V gene. V lost 7 bases, J lost 5 bases, and 11 bases lay in between. The CDR3 loop reads CSARQRYGYTF. In DNA form, the CDR3 reads TGCAGCGCTCGACAGAGATATGGCTACACCTTC.

The count of this clone is one. The rearrangement uses TRBV10-1 and TRBJ2-1, with D maybe TRBD1 (5 bases). The germline V gene has CDR1 WNHNN and CDR2 SYGVQD (reference sequence). The CDR3 has 14 amino acids. Trimming cost V 2 bases and J 7 bases, with 12 bases left between them. CDR3 in DNA: TGCGCCAGCAGTGAGCACGGCAGGGAAAATGAGCAGTTCTTC. Translating it yields CASSEHGRENEQFF.

The genes are TRBV7-8 and TRBJ1-5, with TRBD1 matching over 10 bases. The CDR3 extends over 18 amino acids. V was clipped by 5 bases and J by 2 bases; unmatched bases: 12. Germline lookup yields CDR1 SGHVS and CDR2 FQNEAQ. Here the CDR3 reads CASSLRRQGALGNQPQHF. The CDR3 region has the DNA TGTGCCAGCAGCCTACGGAGACAGGGGGCGTTAGGCAATCAGCCCCAGCATTTT.

The chain links TRBV5-5 to TRBJ2-7; D not certain. The V gene lost 2 bases and the J gene lost 5 bases, with 5 bases spanning the gap. The CDR3 has 11 amino acids. CDR1 SGHKS and CDR2 YYEKEE come from the germline V gene (reference sequence). The CDR3 protein is CASSFGDEQYF. For the CDR3, the DNA is TGTGCCAGCAGCTTTGGAGACGAGCAGTACTTC.

CDR3: CASSLIRGVIEQFF. In DNA, the CDR3 is TGTGCCAGCAGCTTGATCCGCGGGGTTATTGAGCAGTTCTTC. The V call is TRBV5-8, the J call TRBJ2-1; possible D gene TRBD2, 6 bases. V gave up 1 base and J gave up 9 bases, with 14 bases separating them. The CDR3 has 14 amino acids. Germline V gives CDR1 SGHTS, CDR2 YDEGEE.

The rearrangement links TRBV6-1 to TRBJ1-2, with D tentatively TRBD1 (5 bases). CDR1 is MNHNS, CDR2 SASEGT, per germline. The CDR3 totals 14 residues. V gave up 1 base and J gave up 6 bases, with 12 bases separating them. CDR3 sequence (DNA): TGTGCCAGCAGTGAAGGATACGGGGGGGATGGCTACACCTTC. It is translated as CASSEGYGGDGYTF.

This clone was seen only once. The chain employs TRBV30 and TRBJ2-3, with 7 bases fitting TRBD2. Germline V gene data show CDR1 as GTSNPN and CDR2 as SVGIG (reference sequence). J gave up 6 bases and V 0 bases, and 9 bases lay outside the gene matches. This CDR3 is built from 15 residues. The CDR3 is CAWSVQAGLADTQYF. Here the CDR3 DNA reads TGTGCCTGGAGTGTACAAGCGGGGCTCGCGGATACGCAGTATTTT. The full variable domain, with the rest looked up from reference TRBV30 and TRBJ2-3, is SQTIHQWPATLVQPVGSPLSLECTVEGTSNPNLYWYRQAAGRGLQLLFYSVGIGQISSEVPQNLSASRPQDRQFILSSKKLLLSDSGFYLCAWSVQAGLADTQYFGPGTRLTVL.

This rearrangement joins TRBV5-1 to TRBJ2-1; D may be TRBD2 (6 bases). V was cut by 4 bases and J by 6 bases, with 14 bases left in between. Germline V gene data show CDR1 as SGHRS and CDR2 as YFSETQ. The CDR3 is 14 amino acids. The CDR3: CASSKGTAGNEQFF. The CDR3 DNA reads as TGCGCCAGCAGCAAAGGGACTGCGGGCAATGAGCAGTTCTTC.

The chain joins TRBV30 to TRBJ1-5; possible D gene TRBD1, 5 bases. Germline assignment: CDR1 GTSNPN and CDR2 SVGIG (reference sequence). The CDR3 is made up of 15 amino acids. V lost 4 bases and J lost 0, with 13 bases in between. In nucleotides, the CDR3 is TGTGCCTGGACCTTTGGGGGGAATAGCAATCAGCCCCAGCATTTT. Its translation is CAWTFGGNSNQPQHF.

V and J are TRBV29-1 and TRBJ1-2; D might be TRBD1 (5 bases). The V gene lost 4 bases and the J gene lost 10 bases, with 19 bases spanning the gap. The CDR3 contains 13 residues. From germline, CDR1 is SQVTM and CDR2 ANQGSEA. The CDR3 sequence is CSVVGTFGMAYTF. DNA for the CDR3: TGCAGCGTTGTAGGGACTTTCGGAATGGCCTACACCTTC.

The chain couples TRBV7-3 to TRBJ1-1, with D uncertain. Germline CDR1 is SGHTA and CDR2 is FQGTGA. The V gene lost 1 base and the J gene lost 2 bases, with 11 bases spanning the gap. This CDR3 is built from 15 residues. For the CDR3, the DNA is TGTGCCAGCAGCTTAAACCCCCTCACAAACACTGAAGCTTTCTTT. It specifies CASSLNPLTNTEAFF. The full variable domain, its missing parts supplied by reference TRBV7-3 and TRBJ1-1, is GAGVSQTPSNKVTEKGKYVELRCDPISGHTALYWYRQSLGQGPEFLIYFQGTGAADDSGLPNDRFFAVRPEGSVSTLKIQRTERGDSAVYLCASSLNPLTNTEAFFGQGTRLTVV.

This clone was observed a single time. The chain carries TRBV3-1 (or the pseudogene TRBV3-2) and TRBJ2-2, with TRBD1 as a possible D gene (6 bases). This CDR3 has 13 residues. In germline, CDR1 is LGHDT, CDR2 YNNKEL (reference sequence). V was pared by 4 bases and J by 6 bases, with 9 bases between. The CDR3 nucleotides read TGTGCCAGCAGCCCTGGGACATCCGGGGAGCTGTTTTTT. This translates into CASSPGTSGELFF.

The rearrangement uses TRBV6-5 and TRBJ2-7; possibly TRBD1 for D (6 bases). The CDR3 is made up of 14 amino acids. CDR1 MNHEY and CDR2 SVGAGI come from the germline V gene. Deletions cut 6 bases from V and 0 bases from J, with 12 bases between. This CDR3 reads CASRTNRDSYEQYF. Written as DNA, the CDR3 is TGTGCCAGCAGGACGAACAGGGACTCCTACGAGCAGTACTTC.

J is TRBJ2-3 and V is TRBV5-1; perhaps TRBD1 as D (5 bases). This CDR3 is 14 amino acids long. The V gene lost 3 bases and the J gene lost 3 bases, with 11 bases spanning the gap. The V gene's germline CDR1 is SGHRS and CDR2 YFSETQ. The CDR3 DNA reads TGCGCCAGCAGCTCCAGGGCTCAGACAGATACGCAGTATTTT. It yields the protein CASSSRAQTDTQYF.

As regards this clone: Distinct nucleotide sequences in the sample also encode this CDR3. The rearrangement joins TRBV3-1 (or the pseudogene TRBV3-2) to TRBJ2-7; 16 nucleotides agree with TRBD2. CDR1 is LGHDT and CDR2 is YNNKEL in the germline V gene (reference sequence). The CDR3 contains 19 residues. V was clipped by 1 base and J by 3 bases; unmatched bases: 9. The CDR3 protein is CASSQGFPGLAGGRYEQYF. CDR3 bases: TGTGCCAGCAGCCAAGGATTCCCGGGACTAGCGGGGGGGCGCTACGAGCAGTACTTC.